A selection of T cell receptor beta chains follows, all from one sample in a study of blood T cell repertoires in COVID-19. Sequencing was performed with immunoSEQ multiplex PCR; in TCRdb, only in-frame clones are kept and a portion is missing. There are 8,000 or so clones in the sample; 84% occur only once, and 32% lies in the top ten. The sample comprised peripheral blood. All receptors derive from a human donor in a cohort sampled during active COVID-19. Both conserved end residues are part of each CDR3.

V	CDR3
TRBV18	CASSPNTGEFPWNEQFF
TRBV27	CATPGGGELFF
TRBV24-1	CATSDFGLAEYNEQFF
TRBV7-9	CASSPWGQGADEQYF
TRBV6-1	CASSEVLRGSWVNEQFF
TRBV9	CASSVGLARYNEQFF
TRBV18	CASSPREQGLAEAFF
TRBV30	CAWSVLGRSTDTQYF
TRBV7-9	CASKGQANTEAFF
TRBV6-2/TRBV6-3	CASSTDGHNTEAFF
TRBV6-6	CASSYGEPNEKLFF
TRBV4-1	CASSPQQGRGANNEQFF
TRBV7-9	CASSLPLNRFNTGELFF
TRBV24-1	CATSEAGVPSGRYF
TRBV5-4	CASSLGDSPEAFF
TRBV4-2	CASSQDSEGARYSEAFF
TRBV18	CATAASSYEQYF
TRBV10-2	CASSDPGPWQKLFF
TRBV27	CASLIRAGSSTDTQYF
TRBV4-2	CASSQEDNGYTF
TRBV9	CASSVDGTGNTEAFF
TRBV4-1	CASSPGRVASYEQYF
TRBV4-3	CASSRGGVTGELFF
TRBV6-5	CASSPRTGPGTEAFF
TRBV5-6	CASSLRYEQYF
TRBV7-9	CASSFQGAADGYTF
TRBV5-6	CASSLVAVNTEAFF
TRBV11-2	CASTVQGYTGELFF
TRBV18	CASSPVMPSGGRYEQYF
TRBV4-1	CASSQDGGGRHTEAFF
TRBV2	CASSWTSGNRDTQYF
TRBV6-2/TRBV6-3	CASSYPTGGGGNEQFF
TRBV4-1	CASSHNGAGASGGYTF
TRBV5-4	CASSFGRGQETQYF
TRBV12-2	CASRLEFRGSNQPQHF
TRBV19	CASSIGPVSGNTIYF
TRBV3-1/TRBV3-2	CASSQAQRPSEEQFF
TRBV18	CASSPYGGRTRGGEKLFF
TRBV2	CAEGSRSYGYTF
TRBV6-5	CASKFTGANTEAFF
TRBV18	CASSPRRWETQYF
TRBV3-1/TRBV3-2	CASSLKGDGTNYGYTF
TRBV7-9	CASSQRVRTGETQYF
TRBV4-1	CASSQWDRGYNEQFF
TRBV2	CASRRQGANEQFF
TRBV18	CASSPGTGVSDTQYF
TRBV19	CASRTRRVDTQYF